The 11 T cell receptor beta chains listed next were all sequenced from one sample in a study of OX40 agonist ivuxolimab in advanced cancers. The assay was immunoSEQ multiplex PCR, and TCRdb's table has in-frame clones only and misses some. The sample yields fewer than 100,000 clones, approximately 80% seen once. Here the sequenced sample was CD4+ or CD8+ T cells sorted from blood, taken in a trial of the OX40 agonist ivuxolimab. The receptor set was obtained from an adult with an advanced solid tumor such as melanoma, head and neck, liver or kidney cancer.

This chain uses TRBV7-2 with TRBJ2-7; 7 bases map to TRBD2. This CDR3 has 12 amino acids. J was trimmed by 6 bases and V by 6 bases; bases with no gene match: 5. Germline values: CDR1 SGHTA, CDR2 FQGNSA. CDR3 bases: TGTGCCAGCAGTTTCGGGAGGAGCGAGCAGTACTTC. This gives the protein CASSFGRSEQYF.

The chain employs TRBV7-2 and TRBJ1-2, with TRBD1 matching 9 bases. Germline CDR1 is SGHTA and CDR2 is FQGNSA. Unmatched junction bases numbered 11, after V lost 2 bases and J lost 13 bases. This CDR3 comprises 14 residues. The CDR3 DNA is TGTGCCAGCAGCTTATACCGGGACAGGGTCGAGATCACCTTC. Residues: CASSLYRDRVEITF.

V usage is TRBV7-2 and J usage is TRBJ2-2; 7 bases align to TRBD1. Trimming at V came to 5 bases and at J to 5 bases, leaving 2 bases not matched to a gene. Germline loops: CDR1 SGHTA, CDR2 FQGNSA. The CDR3 extends over 13 amino acids. CDR3 loop: CASSVQGTGELFF. The CDR3 DNA reads as TGTGCCAGCAGCGTACAGGGGACCGGGGAGCTGTTTTTT.

The rearrangement uses TRBV11-2 and TRBJ1-6; D possibly corresponds to TRBD1 (6 bases). This CDR3 contains 17 residues. CDR1 and CDR2 from the germline V gene are SGHAT and FQNNGV. Trimming pared 2 bases from V and 0 bases from J, leaving 11 bases between. CDR3 DNA: TGTGCCAGCAGCTTACTCAGGGGTTTCTCCTATAATTCACCCCTCCACTTT. The encoded protein is CASSLLRGFSYNSPLHF.

In this sample, this clone turned up once. J is TRBJ2-6 and V is TRBV28, with unresolved D. This CDR3 has 15 amino acids. Trimming left V 6 bases short and J 2 bases short, with 11 bases between. The V gene's germline CDR1 is MDHEN and CDR2 SYDVKM. Here the CDR3 reads CASSYWGTGANVLTF. The CDR3 DNA is TGTGCCAGCAGCTACTGGGGAACTGGGGCCAACGTCCTGACTTTC.

The rearrangement uses TRBV5-1 and TRBJ2-1, with 7 bases lining up with TRBD2. The CDR3 is made up of 13 amino acids. CDR1 and CDR2 (germline): SGHRS, YFSETQ. The V and J ends lost 4 bases and 9 bases, in that order; junction bases with no gene match: 7. The CDR3 nucleotides are TGCGCCAGCAGCCCTGAAGCGGGACGTGAGCAGTTCTTC. Translating gives CASSPEAGREQFF.

The J gene is TRBJ2-1, the V gene TRBV4-3; 10 bases map to TRBD2. There are 17 residues in the CDR3. Germline-derived CDR1 and CDR2 are LGHNA and YSLEER. After removal of 1 base from V and 0 bases from J, the junction contained 3 bases not matched to a gene. The CDR3 spells CASSQVRTSGSYNEQFF. CDR3 sequence (DNA): TGCGCCAGCAGCCAAGTAAGGACTAGCGGCTCCTACAATGAGCAGTTCTTC.

The rearrangement joins TRBV20-1 to TRBJ1-1; D is uncertain. CDR1 is DFQATT, CDR2 SNEGSKA, per germline (reference sequence). Trimming removed 6 bases at V and 5 bases at J, with 10 bases between. The CDR3 sequence is 11 residues long. The CDR3 region is CSATGGTEAFF. The CDR3 DNA reads as TGCAGTGCGACTGGAGGGACTGAAGCTTTCTTT.

The chain joins TRBV2 to TRBJ1-4; D possibly corresponds to TRBD1 (5 bases). In germline, CDR1 is SNHLY, CDR2 FYNNEI. Trimming took 3 bases from V and 5 from J, leaving 13 bases between them. This CDR3 has 15 residues. The CDR3 is CASSDSGTKNEKLFF. The CDR3 DNA reads TGTGCCAGCAGTGACTCCGGGACCAAAAATGAAAAACTGTTTTTT.

The chain joins TRBV27 to TRBJ2-2; 8 positions match TRBD1. The germline V gene encodes CDR1 MNHEY and CDR2 SMNVEV (reference sequence). The length of the CDR3 is 17 residues. V lost 5 bases to trimming and J lost 5 bases; unmatched junction nucleotides: 13. The chain's CDR3 is CASSPPGQVAATGELFF. The CDR3 DNA follows: TGTGCCAGCAGTCCTCCGGGACAGGTCGCTGCAACCGGGGAGCTGTTTTTT.

The V and J genes are TRBV19 and TRBJ2-1, with 10 bases matching TRBD2. CDR3 length: 17 residues. V gave up 4 bases and J gave up 0 bases; unmatched junction bases: 6. Per germline, CDR1 LNHDA and CDR2 SQIVND (reference sequence). Here the CDR3 reads CASSRRTSGSSYNEQFF. CDR3 in DNA: TGTGCCAGTAGTAGGAGGACTAGCGGCAGCTCCTACAATGAGCAGTTCTTC.